This T cell receptor (beta chain) was sequenced for a study of radiotherapy plus CTLA-4 blockade in lung cancer. Looking at the study overall: Objective responses were seen in around 17% of patients, disease control in 25% to 35%. Study-level findings and limits: Blood TCR clones of tumor origin expanded after radiotherapy plus ipilimumab. Strongest reported response predictors: early blood clone changes and post-radiation interferon-beta.

Those patients who had chemo-refractory metastatic non-small-cell lung cancer were given focal radiation along with CTLA-4 blockade through ipilimumab. Here immunoSEQ multiplex PCR was the method, and the copy in TCRdb shows in-frame clones only, minus some. The table records 90,000 to 130,000 clones, more than 75% of them present only once. This clone turned up a few times. Its matching antigen is unknown. The sequence was collected from a human donor with non-small cell lung cancer that progressed on radiotherapy plus ipilimumab. Some clones in this sample may be carry-over from other donors' samples. The sequencing used peripheral blood, collected from a patient treated with radiotherapy plus ipilimumab.

CDR3 residues: CAWSTDRGLGNQPQHF. The DNA for the CDR3 is TGTGCCTGGAGTACGGACAGGGGGCTCGGCAATCAGCCCCAGCATTTT. The rearrangement joins TRBV30 to TRBJ1-5; 11 bases are shared with TRBD1. Germline trimming cut 2 bases from V and 2 bases from J; bases unmatched to any gene: 5. Germline CDR1 reads GTSNPN; CDR2 reads SVGIG (reference sequence). The CDR3 totals 16 residues.